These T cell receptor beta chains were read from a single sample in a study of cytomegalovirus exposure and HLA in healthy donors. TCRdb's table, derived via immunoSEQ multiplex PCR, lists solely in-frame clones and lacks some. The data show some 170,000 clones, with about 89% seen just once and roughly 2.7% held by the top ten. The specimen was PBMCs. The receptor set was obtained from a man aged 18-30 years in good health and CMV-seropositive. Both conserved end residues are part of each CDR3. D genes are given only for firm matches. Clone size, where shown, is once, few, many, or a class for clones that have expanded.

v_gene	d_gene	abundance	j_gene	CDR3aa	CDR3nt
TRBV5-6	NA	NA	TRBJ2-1	CASTAYNEQFF	TGTGCCAGCACAGCCTACAATGAGCAGTTCTTC
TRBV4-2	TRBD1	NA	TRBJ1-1	CASSHQDREGAEAFF	TGTGCCAGCAGCCACCAAGACAGGGAAGGTGCTGAAGCTTTCTTT
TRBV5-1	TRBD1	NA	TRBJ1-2	CASSLGGAAYGYTF	TGCGCCAGCAGCTTAGGGGGCGCGGCCTATGGCTACACCTTC
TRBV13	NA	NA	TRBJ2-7	CASSGGTEYEQYF	TGTGCCAGCAGCGGAGGGACAGAGTACGAGCAGTACTTC
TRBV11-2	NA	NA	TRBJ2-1	CASSGVAVGYNEQFF	TGTGCCAGCAGTGGGGTAGCGGTAGGCTACAATGAGCAGTTCTTC
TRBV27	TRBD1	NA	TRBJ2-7	CASSYGTGAYEQYF	TGTGCCAGCAGTTACGGGACAGGAGCCTACGAGCAGTACTTC
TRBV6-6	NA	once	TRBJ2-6	CASSYVQASGANVLTF	TGTGCCAGCAGTTACGTCCAGGCCTCTGGGGCCAACGTCCTGACTTTC
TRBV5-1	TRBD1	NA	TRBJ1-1	CASSLNRQGDIAFF	TGCGCCAGCAGCTTGAACCGCCAGGGGGATATCGCTTTCTTT
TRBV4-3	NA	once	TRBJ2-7	CASSQDRGLGYEQYF	TGCGCCAGCAGCCAAGACAGGGGATTGGGCTACGAGCAGTACTTC
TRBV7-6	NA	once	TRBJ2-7	CASSLGQEQYF	TGTGCCAGCAGCTTAGGCCAGGAGCAGTACTTC
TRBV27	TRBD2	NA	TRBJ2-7	CASSSSGRVEQYF	TGTGCCAGCAGTTCCAGCGGGAGGGTCGAGCAGTACTTC
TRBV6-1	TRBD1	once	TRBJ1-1	CASKIDRVTEAFF	TGTGCCAGCAAGATAGACAGGGTCACTGAAGCTTTCTTT
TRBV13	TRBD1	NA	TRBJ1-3	CASSSLEGPGQGTGNTIYF	TGTGCCAGCAGCTCGCTCGAGGGCCCGGGACAGGGGACCGGAAACACCATATATTTT
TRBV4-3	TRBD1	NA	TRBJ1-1	CASSPGQLSNTEAFF	TGCGCCAGCAGCCCGGGACAGCTCTCGAACACTGAAGCTTTCTTT
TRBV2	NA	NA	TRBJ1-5	CASSVRALTEPQHF	TGTGCCAGCAGCGTAAGGGCCCTGACAGAGCCCCAGCATTTT
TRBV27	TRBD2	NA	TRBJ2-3	CASRGLAGGPASSTDTQYF	TGTGCCAGCAGAGGACTAGCGGGAGGGCCGGCTTCTAGCACAGATACGCAGTATTTT
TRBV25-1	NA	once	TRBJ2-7	CASSTAYEQYF	TGTGCCAGCAGTACAGCCTACGAGCAGTACTTC
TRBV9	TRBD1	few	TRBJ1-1	CASSGGTANTEAFF	TGTGCCAGCAGCGGCGGGACAGCGAACACTGAAGCTTTCTTT
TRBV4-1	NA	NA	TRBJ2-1	CASSQGGSGAPSSYNEQFF	TGCGCCAGCAGCCAAGGAGGTAGCGGAGCCCCGAGCTCCTACAATGAGCAGTTCTTC